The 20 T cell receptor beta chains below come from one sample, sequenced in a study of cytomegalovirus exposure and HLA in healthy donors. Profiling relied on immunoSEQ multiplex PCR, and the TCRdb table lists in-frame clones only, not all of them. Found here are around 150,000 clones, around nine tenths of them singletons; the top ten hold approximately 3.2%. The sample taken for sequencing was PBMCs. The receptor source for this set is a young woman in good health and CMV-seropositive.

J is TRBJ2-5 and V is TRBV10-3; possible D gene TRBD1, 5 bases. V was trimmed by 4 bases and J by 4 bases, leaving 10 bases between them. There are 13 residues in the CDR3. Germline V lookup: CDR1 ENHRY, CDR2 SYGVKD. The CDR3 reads CAISGRVGETQYF. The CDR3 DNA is TGTGCCATCAGTGGCAGGGTTGGAGAGACCCAGTACTTC.

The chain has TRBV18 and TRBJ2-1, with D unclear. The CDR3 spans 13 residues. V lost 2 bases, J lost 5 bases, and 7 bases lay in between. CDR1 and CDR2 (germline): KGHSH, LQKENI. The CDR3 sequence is CASSPITDNEQFF. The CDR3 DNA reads TGTGCCAGCTCACCAATCACAGACAATGAGCAGTTCTTC.

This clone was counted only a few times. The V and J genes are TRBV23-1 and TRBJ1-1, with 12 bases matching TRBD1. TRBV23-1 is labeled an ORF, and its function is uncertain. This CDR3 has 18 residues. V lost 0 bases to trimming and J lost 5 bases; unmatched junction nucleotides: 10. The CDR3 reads CASSQSGDGDRGRTEAFF. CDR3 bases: TGCGCCAGCAGTCAATCTGGGGACGGGGACAGGGGGCGAACTGAAGCTTTCTTT.

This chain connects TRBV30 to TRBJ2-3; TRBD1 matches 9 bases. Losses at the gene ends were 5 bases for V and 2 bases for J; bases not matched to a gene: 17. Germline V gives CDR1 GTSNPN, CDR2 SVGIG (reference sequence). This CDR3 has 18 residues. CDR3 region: CAWSTGGWGSTTTDTQYF. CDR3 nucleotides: TGTGCCTGGTCTACAGGGGGCTGGGGCTCCACTACCACAGATACGCAGTATTTT.

The CDR3 DNA follows: TGTGCCAGCAGTTTGTTACAGGGGGCAGGAGGCTACACCTTC. Its translation is CASSLLQGAGGYTF. The chain has TRBV28 and TRBJ1-2, with 9 bases fitting TRBD1. Germline V gene data show CDR1 as MDHEN and CDR2 as SYDVKM. J gave up 8 bases and V 3 bases, and 7 bases lay outside the gene matches. The CDR3 length is 14 residues.

The CDR3 bases are TGTGCCAGTAGTAACAAAGGCGGCGAGCAGTACTTC. As protein: CASSNKGGEQYF. The chain links TRBV19 to TRBJ2-7; D gene uncertain. Germline-derived CDR1 and CDR2 are LNHDA and SQIVND (reference sequence). The CDR3 is made up of 12 amino acids. V was pared by 4 bases and J by 6 bases, with 10 bases between.

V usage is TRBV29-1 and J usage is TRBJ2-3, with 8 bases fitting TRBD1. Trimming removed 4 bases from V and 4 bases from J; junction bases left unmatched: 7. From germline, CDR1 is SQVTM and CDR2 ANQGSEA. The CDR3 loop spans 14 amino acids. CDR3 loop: CSVGDRRWADTQYF. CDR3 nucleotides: TGCAGCGTTGGGGACAGGAGATGGGCAGATACGCAGTATTTT.

The CDR3 loop reads CASSTGTSGVSEQFF. As DNA, the CDR3 is TGTGCCAGCAGTACCGGGACTAGCGGGGTCAGTGAGCAGTTCTTC. This sequence joins TRBV27 and TRBJ2-1; TRBD2 agrees at 13 bases. The germline gives CDR1 MNHEY, CDR2 SMNVEV (reference sequence). The length of the CDR3 is 15 residues. V trimming: 5 bases; J trimming: 9 bases; junction bases outside the gene matches: 7.

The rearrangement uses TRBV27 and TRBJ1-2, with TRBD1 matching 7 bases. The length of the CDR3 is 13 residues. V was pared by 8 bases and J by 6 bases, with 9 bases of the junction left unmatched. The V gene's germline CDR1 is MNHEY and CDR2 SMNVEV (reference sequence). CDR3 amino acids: CASQGVGLDGYTF. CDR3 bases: TGTGCCAGCCAGGGGGTAGGTTTAGATGGCTACACCTTC.

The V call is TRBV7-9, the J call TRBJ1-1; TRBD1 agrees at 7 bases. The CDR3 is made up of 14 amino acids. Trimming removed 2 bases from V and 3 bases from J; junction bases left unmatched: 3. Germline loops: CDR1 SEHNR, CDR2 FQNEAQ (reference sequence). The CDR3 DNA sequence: TGTGCCAGCAGCTTACAGGGGGTTGACACTGAAGCTTTCTTT. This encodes CASSLQGVDTEAFF. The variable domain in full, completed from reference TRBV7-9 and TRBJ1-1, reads DTGVSQNPRHKITKRGQNVTFRCDPISEHNRLYWYRQTLGQGPEFLTYFQNEAQLEKSRLLSDRFSAERPKGSFSTLEIQRTEQGDSAMYLCASSLQGVDTEAFFGQGTRLTVV.

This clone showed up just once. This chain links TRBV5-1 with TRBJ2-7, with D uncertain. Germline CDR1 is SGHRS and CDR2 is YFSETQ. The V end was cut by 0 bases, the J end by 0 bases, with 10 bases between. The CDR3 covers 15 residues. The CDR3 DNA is TGCGCCAGCAGCTTGGGGGTGGAGACCTCCTACGAGCAGTACTTC. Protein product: CASSLGVETSYEQYF.

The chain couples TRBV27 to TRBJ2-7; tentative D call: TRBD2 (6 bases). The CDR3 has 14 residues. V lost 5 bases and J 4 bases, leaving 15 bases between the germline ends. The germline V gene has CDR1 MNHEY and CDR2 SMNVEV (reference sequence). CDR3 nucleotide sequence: TGTGCCAGCAGTCCCCGGGGACTCAAGTACGAGCAGTACTTC. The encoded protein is CASSPRGLKYEQYF.

CDR3 amino acids: CATGRTSSGYTEAFF. The CDR3 DNA reads TGTGCCACCGGAAGGACCAGCTCAGGGTACACTGAAGCTTTCTTT. V usage is TRBV28 and J usage is TRBJ1-1; tentatively, D is TRBD1 (5 bases). Deletions cut 10 bases from V and 3 bases from J, with 21 bases between. CDR3 length: 15 residues. Looked up from germline, CDR1 is MDHEN and CDR2 is SYDVKM.

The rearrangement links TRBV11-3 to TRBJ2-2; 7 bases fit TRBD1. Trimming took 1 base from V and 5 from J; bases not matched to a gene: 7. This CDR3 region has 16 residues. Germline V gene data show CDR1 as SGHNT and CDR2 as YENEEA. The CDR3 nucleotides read TGTGCCAGCAGCTTAGTCGGACAGGCCGGGACCGGGGAGCTGTTTTTT. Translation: CASSLVGQAGTGELFF.

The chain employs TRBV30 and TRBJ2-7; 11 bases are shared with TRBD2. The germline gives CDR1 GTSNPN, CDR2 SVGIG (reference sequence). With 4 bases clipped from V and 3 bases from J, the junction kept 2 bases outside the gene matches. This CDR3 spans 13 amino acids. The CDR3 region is CAWKLAGDYEQYF. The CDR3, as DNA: TGTGCCTGGAAACTAGCGGGGGACTACGAGCAGTACTTC.

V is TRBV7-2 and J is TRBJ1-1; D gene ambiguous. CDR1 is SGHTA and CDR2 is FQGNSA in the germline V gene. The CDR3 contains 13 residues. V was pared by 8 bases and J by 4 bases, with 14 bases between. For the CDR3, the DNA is TGTGCCAGCGGCGGGAGGGCCGCCACTGAAGCTTTCTTT. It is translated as CASGGRAATEAFF.

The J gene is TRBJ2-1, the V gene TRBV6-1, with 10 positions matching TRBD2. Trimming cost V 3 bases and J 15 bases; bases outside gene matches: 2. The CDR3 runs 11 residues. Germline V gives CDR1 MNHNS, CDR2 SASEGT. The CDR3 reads CASSDRLAGFF. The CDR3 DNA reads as TGTGCCAGCAGTGATCGACTAGCGGGGTTCTTC.

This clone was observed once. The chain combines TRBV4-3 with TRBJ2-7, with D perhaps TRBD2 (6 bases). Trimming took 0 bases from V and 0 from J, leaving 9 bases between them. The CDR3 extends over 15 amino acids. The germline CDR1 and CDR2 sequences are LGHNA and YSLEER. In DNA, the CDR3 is TGCGCCAGCAGCCAAGAACGGGACTTCTCCTACGAGCAGTACTTC. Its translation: CASSQERDFSYEQYF.

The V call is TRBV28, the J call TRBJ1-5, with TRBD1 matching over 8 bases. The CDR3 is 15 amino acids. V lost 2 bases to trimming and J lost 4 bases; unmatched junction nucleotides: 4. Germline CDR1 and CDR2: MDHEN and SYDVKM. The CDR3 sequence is CASSLQGAGNQPQHF. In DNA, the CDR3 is TGTGCCAGCAGTTTACAGGGGGCAGGGAATCAGCCCCAGCATTTT. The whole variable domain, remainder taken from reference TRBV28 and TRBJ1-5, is DVKVTQSSRYLVKRTGEKVFLECVQDMDHENMFWYRQDPGLGLRLIYFSYDVKMKEKGDIPEGYSVSREKKERFSLILESASTNQTSMYLCASSLQGAGNQPQHFGDGTRLSIL.

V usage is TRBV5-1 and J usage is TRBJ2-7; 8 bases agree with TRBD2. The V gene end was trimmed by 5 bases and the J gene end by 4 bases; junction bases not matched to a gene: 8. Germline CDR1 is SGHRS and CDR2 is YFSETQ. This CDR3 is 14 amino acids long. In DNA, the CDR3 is TGCGCCAGCAGTGGGTTAGCGGGGCCTTACGAGCAGTACTTC. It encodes CASSGLAGPYEQYF.